The 30 T cell receptor beta chains presented below share a single source sample, sequenced in a study of T cell changes during pregnancy in multiple sclerosis. TCRdb's copy holds only in-frame clones and misses some; the assay was immunoSEQ multiplex PCR. Counted here are 90,000 to 120,000 clones, less than 95% occurring once; the ten biggest clones make up 0.78%. The sequences come from peripheral blood, collected in the third trimester of pregnancy. The receptors stem from a female donor in good health, enrolled as a control in a pregnancy study.

The rearrangement links TRBV5-8 to TRBJ1-3; D not certain. This CDR3 has 15 residues. The V and J ends lost 3 bases and 4 bases respectively, with 14 bases between them. Germline assignment: CDR1 SGHTS and CDR2 YDEGEE. The CDR3 here is CASSSHLRRGNTIYF. The CDR3 region has the DNA TGTGCCAGCAGCTCGCACCTCCGGCGGGGAAACACCATATATTTT.

J is TRBJ2-1 and V is TRBV4-1, with 9 bases lining up with TRBD1. Germline CDR1 and CDR2: MGHRA and YSYEKL. The CDR3 has 15 amino acids. The V segment lost 1 base and the J segment 8 bases; nucleotides outside the gene matches: 6. The DNA of the CDR3 is TGCGCCAGCAGCCAAGTGGGACAGGGAGGCGATGAGCAGTTCTTC. Translating it yields CASSQVGQGGDEQFF.

The CDR3 is CAWSVHSGYQPQHF. CDR3 nucleotides: TGTGCCTGGAGTGTACATTCGGGGTATCAGCCCCAGCATTTT. This rearrangement joins TRBV30 to TRBJ1-5; D remains unclear. Germline V CDR1 and CDR2: GTSNPN, SVGIG (reference sequence). The CDR3 spans 14 residues. Trimming pared 0 bases from V and 5 bases from J, leaving 11 bases between.

The CDR3 nucleotides read TGTGCCAGCAGGTCCCCGGGACTCAGGAACACCGGGGAGCTGTTTTTT. It specifies CASRSPGLRNTGELFF. This chain joins TRBV6-6 and TRBJ2-2; a possible D gene is TRBD2 (6 bases). Looked up from germline, CDR1 is MNHNY and CDR2 is SVGAGI (reference sequence). The CDR3 sequence is 16 residues long. Trimming shortened V by 6 bases and J by 1 base, and 15 bases separated the two germline ends.

This sequence joins TRBV10-3 and TRBJ1-1; weak D call: TRBD1 (6 bases). The CDR3 covers 16 residues. Germline loops: CDR1 ENHRY, CDR2 SYGVKD. V dropped 3 bases and J dropped 0 bases, with 14 bases sitting between them. The chain's CDR3 is CAISDIQGPMNTEAFF. The CDR3 DNA sequence: TGTGCCATCAGTGATATACAGGGCCCGATGAACACTGAAGCTTTCTTT.

The chain couples TRBV6-1 to TRBJ2-7; TRBD1 matches at 8 bases. This CDR3 contains 16 residues. Germline V gives CDR1 MNHNS, CDR2 SASEGT. The V segment lost 0 bases and the J segment 6 bases; nucleotides outside the gene matches: 10. CDR3 protein: CASSEALRHRGVEQYF. The CDR3 DNA follows: TGTGCCAGCAGTGAAGCGCTTCGTCACAGGGGGGTCGAGCAGTACTTC.

The V call is TRBV5-1, the J call TRBJ1-5; the D gene is possibly TRBD1 (5 bases). Germline V CDR1 and CDR2: SGHRS, YFSETQ. There are 15 residues in the CDR3. The V and J ends lost 0 bases and 4 bases respectively, with 11 bases between them. The CDR3 spells CASSLEGYQNQPQHF. Written as DNA, the CDR3 is TGCGCCAGCAGCTTGGAGGGGTACCAGAATCAGCCCCAGCATTTT.

The chain carries TRBV7-6 and TRBJ2-1, with D possibly matching TRBD2 (5 bases). The CDR3 is 13 residues long. The V end was cut by 4 bases, the J end by 5 bases, with 9 bases between. Germline V lookup: CDR1 SGHVS, CDR2 FNYEAQ. The CDR3: CASSSRENNEQFF. As DNA, the CDR3 is TGTGCCAGCAGCTCGAGGGAGAACAATGAGCAGTTCTTC. The full variable domain, completed using reference TRBV7-6 and TRBJ2-1, is GAGVSQSPRYKVTKRGQDVALRCDPISGHVSLYWYRQALGQGPEFLTYFNYEAQQDKSGLPNDRFSAERPEGSISTLTIQRTEQRDSAMYRCASSSRENNEQFFGPGTRLTVL.

V and J are TRBV30 and TRBJ2-1; 8 bases are shared with TRBD1. Germline CDR1 reads GTSNPN; CDR2 reads SVGIG (reference sequence). CDR3 length equals 14 residues. V shed 3 bases, J shed 5 bases, and the junction held 6 bases outside the gene matches. The CDR3 sequence: CAWSWTGRNNEQFF. Here the CDR3 DNA reads TGTGCCTGGAGCTGGACAGGGCGAAACAATGAGCAGTTCTTC.

This rearrangement joins TRBV19 to TRBJ2-1, with a possible D match to TRBD1 (6 bases). Per germline, CDR1 LNHDA and CDR2 SQIVND (reference sequence). The CDR3 is made up of 11 amino acids. Trimming cost V 10 bases and J 8 bases, with 12 bases left between them. CDR3 residues: CAIQGVHEQFF. CDR3 coding DNA: TGTGCCATACAGGGTGTGCATGAGCAGTTCTTC.

The V call is TRBV18, the J call TRBJ2-4; the match to TRBD1 covers 8 bases. Per the germline V gene, CDR1 is KGHSH and CDR2 is LQKENI. The V gene end was trimmed by 1 base and the J gene end by 1 base; junction bases not matched to a gene: 6. The CDR3 spans 17 residues. The CDR3 protein is CASSPRDRIDAKNIQYF. The CDR3 coding sequence is TGTGCCAGCTCACCACGGGACAGGATCGATGCCAAAAACATTCAGTACTTC.

CDR3 residues: CASSVDGGYNEQFF. The CDR3 bases are TGTGCCAGCAGCGTAGACGGCGGCTACAATGAGCAGTTCTTC. The rearrangement links TRBV9 to TRBJ2-1; D gene ambiguous. V was trimmed by 0 bases and J by 3 bases, leaving 7 bases between them. Germline V CDR1 and CDR2: SGDLS, YYNGEE. The CDR3 covers 14 residues.

The V gene is TRBV6-5, the J gene TRBJ1-4; D not resolved. CDR1 is MNHEY and CDR2 is SVGAGI in the germline V gene. CDR3 length: 16 residues. The ends were cut back, 0 bases at V and 8 bases at J, with 16 bases in the middle. The CDR3 DNA sequence: TGTGCCAGCAGTTACTCTAGCGGAGCAACTTGGGAAAAACTGTTTTTT. As protein: CASSYSSGATWEKLFF.

V is TRBV19 and J is TRBJ2-3, with TRBD2 identical over 9 bases. Germline V gene data show CDR1 as LNHDA and CDR2 as SQIVND (reference sequence). The ends lost 6 bases at V and 3 bases at J; junction bases unmatched: 4. This CDR3 contains 14 residues. The CDR3: CASRGRGGTDTQYF. The CDR3 DNA reads as TGTGCCAGTAGGGGGCGGGGGGGGACAGATACGCAGTATTTT.

The gene calls are TRBV10-3 and TRBJ2-3; 8 positions agree with TRBD2. V lost 11 bases to trimming and J lost 5 bases; unmatched junction nucleotides: 15. Germline V lookup: CDR1 ENHRY, CDR2 SYGVKD. This CDR3 contains 15 residues. CDR3 nucleotides: TGTGCCCATCGGGGGGACGGACTAGCTAAAGATACGCAGTATTTT. Translated, it gives CAHRGDGLAKDTQYF.

The CDR3 DNA sequence: TGTGCCAGCAGCTCTAGCGGGGGCTCCTACGAGCAGTACTTC. Translated, it gives CASSSSGGSYEQYF. The V gene is TRBV7-3, the J gene TRBJ2-7; 10 bases are shared with TRBD2. This CDR3 is 14 amino acids long. Trimming took 4 bases from V and 0 from J; bases not matched to a gene: 0. Germline V gives CDR1 SGHTA, CDR2 FQGTGA.

The chain recombines TRBV5-6 with TRBJ1-2; 7 bases align to TRBD1. The CDR3 sequence is 14 residues long. Germline CDR1 SGHDT, CDR2 YYEEEE. After removal of 4 bases from V and 2 bases from J, the junction contained 5 bases not matched to a gene. This CDR3 reads CASSVGQNNYGYTF. CDR3 DNA: TGTGCCAGCAGCGTGGGACAGAACAACTATGGCTACACCTTC.

V is TRBV19 and J is TRBJ2-1; D is ambiguous. Germline CDR1 reads LNHDA; CDR2 reads SQIVND (reference sequence). The V end was cut by 3 bases, the J end by 5 bases, with 8 bases between. There are 13 residues in the CDR3. The CDR3 loop is CASSISRDNEQFF. CDR3 bases: TGTGCCAGTAGTATCTCCCGGGACAATGAGCAGTTCTTC.

The chain has TRBV4-1 and TRBJ2-3; 9 nucleotides align to TRBD2. Germline CDR1 and CDR2: MGHRA and YSYEKL. J gave up 2 bases and V 5 bases, and 11 bases lay outside the gene matches. This CDR3 region has 17 residues. The CDR3 region is CASSEARLAGPTDTQYF. DNA of the CDR3: TGCGCCAGCAGCGAAGCCCGGCTAGCGGGGCCCACAGATACGCAGTATTTT.

This chain links TRBV11-3 with TRBJ2-1; TRBD2 matches at 8 bases. The CDR3 contains 16 residues. Germline V lookup: CDR1 SGHNT, CDR2 YENEEA. The V segment lost 1 base and the J segment 9 bases; nucleotides outside the gene matches: 11. The CDR3 region has the DNA TGTGCCAGCAGCTTAGGGGGGCGGGGGGTATTGGTTGAGCAGTTCTTC. It specifies CASSLGGRGVLVEQFF.

This chain links TRBV9 with TRBJ2-2; the D gene is possibly TRBD1 (6 bases). This CDR3 has 15 residues. The V gene's germline CDR1 is SGDLS and CDR2 YYNGEE. V was cut by 6 bases and J by 4 bases, with 16 bases left in between. CDR3 nucleotides: TGTGCCAGCACACAGGGCAGAACCCTCACCGGGGAGCTGTTTTTT. This encodes CASTQGRTLTGELFF.

This sequence joins TRBV30 and TRBJ2-2; D gene unclear. The germline V and J ends were trimmed by 4 bases and 0 bases, with 6 bases remaining between them. CDR1 is GTSNPN and CDR2 is SVGIG in the germline V gene (reference sequence). This CDR3 spans 13 amino acids. The CDR3 DNA sequence: TGTGCCTGGACGGCGGCGAACACCGGGGAGCTGTTTTTT. It encodes CAWTAANTGELFF.

V usage is TRBV4-2 and J usage is TRBJ2-6; 7 positions agree with TRBD1. Germline V CDR1 and CDR2: LGHNA, YNFKEQ. J lost 0 bases, V lost 0 bases, and 11 bases had no gene match. This CDR3 is built from 20 residues. CDR3 loop: CASSQDFWGQLDSGANVLTF. The CDR3 DNA reads TGTGCCAGCAGCCAAGATTTTTGGGGACAGCTGGACTCTGGGGCCAACGTCCTGACTTTC.

This clone occurred once. In DNA form, the CDR3 reads TGTGCCAGCTCACCGATGGCGGGGACAGCTCCCACTGAAGCTTTCTTT. Amino acids: CASSPMAGTAPTEAFF. The J gene is TRBJ1-1, the V gene TRBV18, with 7 bases aligning to TRBD1. V was pared by 3 bases and J by 4 bases, with 11 bases of the junction left unmatched. This CDR3 comprises 16 residues. CDR1 is KGHSH and CDR2 is LQKENI in the germline V gene.

This sequence joins TRBV7-3 and TRBJ1-4; tentatively, D is TRBD1 (6 bases). CDR1 and CDR2 (germline): SGHTA, FQGTGA. This CDR3 spans 15 amino acids. The V and J ends lost 6 bases and 3 bases respectively, with 14 bases between them. In nucleotides, the CDR3 is TGTGCCAGCAGTCGATCAGGGGTTGCTAATGAAAAACTGTTTTTT. Protein: CASSRSGVANEKLFF.

The rearrangement links TRBV11-2 to TRBJ1-6, with unresolved D. Trimming stripped 5 bases from V and 6 bases from J, with 14 bases between. The CDR3 spans 15 residues. The V gene's germline CDR1 is SGHAT and CDR2 FQNNGV. CDR3 sequence (DNA): TGTGCCAGCAGCCCCGGGTCTCGCCTTAATTCACCCCTCCACTTT. Its translation is CASSPGSRLNSPLHF. Full variable domain (rest looked up from reference TRBV11-2 and TRBJ1-6): EAGVAQSPRYKIIEKRQSVAFWCNPISGHATLYWYQQILGQGPKLLIQFQNNGVVDDSQLPKDRFSAERLKGVDSTLKIQPAKLEDSAVYLCASSPGSRLNSPLHFGNGTRLTVT.

The CDR3 region is CASSSQITYEQYF. The CDR3 DNA reads TGTGCCAGCAGCTCACAGATTACCTACGAGCAGTACTTC. The chain recombines TRBV7-6 with TRBJ2-7; no clear D gene. Germline lookup yields CDR1 SGHVS and CDR2 FNYEAQ. V was cut by 4 bases and J by 2 bases, with 9 bases left in between. This CDR3 has 13 residues. Full variable domain (outside the CDR3, taken from reference TRBV7-6 and TRBJ2-7): GAGVSQSPRYKVTKRGQDVALRCDPISGHVSLYWYRQALGQGPEFLTYFNYEAQQDKSGLPNDRFSAERPEGSISTLTIQRTEQRDSAMYRCASSSQITYEQYFGPGTRLTVT.

In its sample, this clone was seen a few times. This chain connects TRBV4-3 to TRBJ1-4; D is unresolved. The CDR3 extends over 15 amino acids. Germline assignment: CDR1 LGHNA and CDR2 YSLEER. V was cut by 5 bases and J by 5 bases, with 15 bases left in between. CDR3 amino acids: CASSRLTRENEKLFF. The CDR3 DNA reads as TGCGCCAGCAGCAGATTGACACGAGAAAATGAAAAACTGTTTTTT.

This chain uses TRBV11-3 with TRBJ2-7, with D uncertain. Trimming left V 0 bases short and J 0 bases short, with 3 bases between. The length of the CDR3 is 13 residues. Germline CDR1 is SGHNT and CDR2 is YENEEA. The CDR3 nucleotides are TGTGCCAGCAGCTTAGAGAGCTCCTACGAGCAGTACTTC. It yields the protein CASSLESSYEQYF.

This clone is a singleton in its sample. This chain uses TRBV6-4 with TRBJ2-2, with D tentatively TRBD2 (5 bases). V was trimmed by 4 bases and J by 0 bases, leaving 12 bases between them. Germline V gives CDR1 MRHNA, CDR2 SNTAGT. The CDR3 sequence is 16 residues long. CDR3 bases: TGTGCCAGCAGTGCCTCCGGGGATGCGAACACCGGGGAGCTGTTTTTT. The encoded protein is CASSASGDANTGELFF.